In its sample, the clone carrying this T cell receptor beta chain was seen many times. The sample originates from a study of identical twins. The CDR3 runs 14 residues. Germline V gives CDR1 SNHLY, CDR2 FYNNEI. Trimming left V 6 bases short and J 5 bases short, with 14 bases between. Template switching added a universal primer site, and cDNA bore unique molecular identifiers. From the 5' RACE reads, TCRdb called clonotypes with MiXCR, one entry per CDR3 protein. Found here are some 630,000 distinct CDR3 sequences, about 7.1% of them singletons; the top ten hold 1.6%. These same data were also listed under a study on yellow fever vaccine responses in identical twins.

The V call is TRBV2, the J call TRBJ2-4; D not resolved. This sequence was found in a woman in her late teens or twenties in good health. The sequencing sample was made of PBMCs. The CDR3 DNA reads TGTGCCAGCAGAGACATGGGTGGGGAAAACATTCAGTACTTC. Its translation: CASRDMGGENIQYF.